This is a list of T cell receptor beta chains from one sample in a study of T cell clones after liver transplantation. The protocol was immunoSEQ multiplex PCR, while the TCRdb copy is restricted to in-frame clones and leaves out a portion. The sample comprises tens of thousands of clones, 60% to 80% of which are singletons, and roughly 15% rests with the top ten. Sequences were derived from CD4+ T cells from blood, sampled before liver transplant. Every receptor here comes from a human donor who received a liver transplant. Both conserved end residues are part of each CDR3. D genes are given only for firm matches. Clone size is shown for a subset of rows, as once, few, many or a class of expanded clone.

D gene: TRBD2
V gene: TRBV14
clone size: .
J gene: TRBJ2-1
CDR3 protein: CASSQDRASGVLSYNEQFF
CDR3 DNA: TGTGCCAGCAGCCAAGATCGGGCTAGCGGGGTACTCTCCTACAATGAGCAGTTCTTC

D gene: .
V gene: TRBV7-2
clone size: .
J gene: TRBJ1-2
CDR3 protein: CASSLVGGTNYGYTF
CDR3 DNA: TGTGCCAGCAGCTTAGTCGGCGGGACTAACTATGGCTACACCTTC

D gene: .
V gene: TRBV27
clone size: few
J gene: TRBJ2-3
CDR3 protein: CASHTRGLTDTQYF
CDR3 DNA: TGTGCCAGCCATACGCGCGGGCTTACAGATACGCAGTATTTT

D gene: .
V gene: TRBV5-1
clone size: .
J gene: TRBJ1-2
CDR3 protein: CASSPGTPNYGYTF
CDR3 DNA: TGCGCCAGCAGCCCCGGGACACCCAACTATGGCTACACCTTC

D gene: .
V gene: TRBV30
clone size: many
J gene: TRBJ1-1
CDR3 protein: CAWSAQTEAFF
CDR3 DNA: TGTGCCTGGAGTGCCCAAACTGAAGCTTTCTTT

D gene: .
V gene: TRBV28
clone size: .
J gene: TRBJ2-3
CDR3 protein: CASILQGSGTQYF
CDR3 DNA: TGTGCCAGCATACTCCAGGGTAGCGGTACGCAGTATTTT

D gene: .
V gene: TRBV2
clone size: .
J gene: TRBJ1-3
CDR3 protein: CASSERGNTIYF
CDR3 DNA: TGTGCCAGCAGCGAGAGAGGGAACACCATATATTTT

D gene: .
V gene: TRBV5-1
clone size: few
J gene: TRBJ1-4
CDR3 protein: CASRDPRAGGEKLFF
CDR3 DNA: TGCGCCAGCAGGGATCCACGGGCGGGGGGTGAAAAACTGTTTTTT

D gene: TRBD1
V gene: TRBV7-2
clone size: .
J gene: TRBJ1-5
CDR3 protein: CASSQGGSGQPQHF
CDR3 DNA: TGTGCCAGCAGCCAAGGGGGCAGCGGTCAGCCCCAGCATTTT

D gene: .
V gene: TRBV29-1
clone size: many
J gene: TRBJ1-3
CDR3 protein: CSVKPSSGNTIYF
CDR3 DNA: TGCAGCGTTAAGCCGAGCTCTGGAAACACCATATATTTT

D gene: TRBD1
V gene: TRBV5-1
clone size: .
J gene: TRBJ1-3
CDR3 protein: CASSFRTGGSGNTIYF
CDR3 DNA: TGCGCCAGCAGCTTTCGGACAGGAGGCTCTGGAAACACCATATATTTT

D gene: .
V gene: TRBV2
clone size: once
J gene: TRBJ1-4
CDR3 protein: CASKLQGMENEKLFF
CDR3 DNA: TGTGCCAGCAAGCTTCAGGGGATGGAGAATGAAAAACTGTTTTTT

D gene: .
V gene: TRBV19
clone size: .
J gene: TRBJ1-5
CDR3 protein: CASRPGELYQPQHF
CDR3 DNA: TGTGCCAGTAGACCAGGGGAGCTTTATCAGCCCCAGCATTTT

D gene: TRBD1
V gene: TRBV27
clone size: .
J gene: TRBJ1-5
CDR3 protein: CASSSIGQGNQPQHF
CDR3 DNA: TGTGCCAGCAGTTCTATAGGACAGGGTAATCAGCCCCAGCATTTT

D gene: .
V gene: TRBV9
clone size: .
J gene: TRBJ2-2
CDR3 protein: CASNQGRGITGELFF
CDR3 DNA: TGTGCCAGCAACCAAGGGAGGGGGATTACCGGGGAGCTGTTTTTT